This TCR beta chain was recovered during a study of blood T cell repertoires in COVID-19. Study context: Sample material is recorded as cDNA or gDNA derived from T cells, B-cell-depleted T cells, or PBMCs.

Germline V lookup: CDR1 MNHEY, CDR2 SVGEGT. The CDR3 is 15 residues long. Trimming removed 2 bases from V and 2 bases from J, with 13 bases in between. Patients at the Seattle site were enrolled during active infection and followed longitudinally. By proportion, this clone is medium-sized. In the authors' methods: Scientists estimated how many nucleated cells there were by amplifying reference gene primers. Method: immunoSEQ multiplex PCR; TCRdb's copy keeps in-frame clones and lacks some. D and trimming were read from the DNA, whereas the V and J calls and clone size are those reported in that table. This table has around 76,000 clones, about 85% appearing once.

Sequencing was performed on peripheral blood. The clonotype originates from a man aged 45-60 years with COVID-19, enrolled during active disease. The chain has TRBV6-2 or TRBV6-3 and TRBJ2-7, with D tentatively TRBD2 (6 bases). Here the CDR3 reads CASSYTASEPYEQYF. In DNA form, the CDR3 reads TGTGCCAGCAGTTACACGGCTAGCGAACCCTACGAGCAGTACTTC.